Listed here are 30 T cell receptor beta chains from one sample, sequenced in a study of T cells after yellow fever vaccination. Via MiXCR, TCRdb re-called the 5' RACE reads, giving one row per CDR3 protein. The sample records approximately 510,000 distinct CDR3 sequences, roughly a fifth being singletons. The source material was PBMCs, sampled less than 25 days after the first yellow fever vaccination. Source of these receptors: a man between 18 and 29 years old who received the YFV17D yellow fever vaccine.

This chain joins TRBV6-6 and TRBJ1-4; no reliable D call. From germline, CDR1 is MNHNY and CDR2 SVGAGI (reference sequence). The CDR3 has 13 residues. V gave up 6 bases and J gave up 7 bases, with 12 bases separating them. In DNA form, the CDR3 reads TGTGCCAGCAGGCCCGCCATCAGTGAAAAACTGTTTTTT. Translating it yields CASRPAISEKLFF.

The chain links TRBV4-2 to TRBJ2-5, with 7 bases identical to TRBD2. Trimming removed 5 bases from V and 3 bases from J; junction bases left unmatched: 6. The germline CDR1 and CDR2 sequences are LGHNA and YNFKEQ. This CDR3 comprises 14 residues. CDR3 sequence reads: CASSDRGVKETQYF. The CDR3 DNA follows: TGTGCCAGCAGCGACCGGGGGGTGAAAGAGACCCAGTACTTC.

This chain connects TRBV6-1 to TRBJ2-3; 9 nucleotides line up with TRBD1. The CDR3 is 14 amino acids. The J segment lost 1 base and the V segment lost 8 bases, leaving 4 bases of the junction unmatched. The germline V gene has CDR1 MNHNS and CDR2 SASEGT. CDR3 bases: TGTGCCAGCGACCGGGACAGGGGCACAGATACGCAGTATTTT. This codes for CASDRDRGTDTQYF.

This clonotype was recorded a few times. The chain links TRBV28 to TRBJ1-5; no reliable D call. The V and J ends lost 8 bases and 4 bases respectively, with 9 bases between them. CDR3 length: 12 amino acids. The germline CDR1 and CDR2 sequences are MDHEN and SYDVKM. The CDR3 protein is CASVTINQPQHF. The CDR3 coding sequence is TGTGCCAGCGTGACGATTAATCAGCCCCAGCATTTT. The full variable domain, rest sourced from reference TRBV28 and TRBJ1-5, is DVKVTQSSRYLVKRTGEKVFLECVQDMDHENMFWYRQDPGLGLRLIYFSYDVKMKEKGDIPEGYSVSREKKERFSLILESASTNQTSMYLCASVTINQPQHFGDGTRLSIL.

This clonotype occurred a few times. The chain employs TRBV20-1 and TRBJ2-5; 7 positions agree with TRBD2. The germline CDR1 and CDR2 sequences are DFQATT and SNEGSKA (reference sequence). The CDR3 extends over 15 amino acids. V was pared by 2 bases and J by 5 bases, with 11 bases of the junction left unmatched. For the CDR3, the DNA is TGCAGTGCTAGACCCCTGGGGGGGGACGCGGAGACCCAGTACTTC. Amino acids: CSARPLGGDAETQYF.

The table lists this clonotype with a few counts. The V gene is TRBV12-3 or TRBV12-4, the J gene TRBJ1-6, with D possibly being TRBD1 (5 bases). The V and J ends lost 2 bases and 10 bases respectively, with 9 bases between them. The CDR3 has 13 residues. The CDR3 DNA is TGTGCCAGCAGTTTACAGGGAAGATCACCCCTCCACTTT. Encoded protein: CASSLQGRSPLHF.

This clonotype has more than one count but fewer than ten. The chain uses TRBV18 and TRBJ2-2, with D possibly being TRBD1 (6 bases). The CDR3 spans 16 residues. Germline lookup yields CDR1 KGHSH and CDR2 LQKENI. The V end lost 5 bases, the J end lost 0 bases, and 13 bases lay between the germline ends. The CDR3 DNA sequence: TGTGCCAGCTCATCTCGGGGACAAGCGAACACCGGGGAGCTGTTTTTT. Its protein product is CASSSRGQANTGELFF.

This clonotype was seen more than once but under ten times. The chain recombines TRBV4-3 with TRBJ1-1, with D possibly being TRBD1 (5 bases). The CDR3 is 13 amino acids. The germline V and J ends were trimmed by 4 bases and 5 bases, with 11 bases remaining between them. Germline CDR1 LGHNA, CDR2 YSLEER. In nucleotides, the CDR3 is TGCGCCAGCAGCCGGGGCAGTGGGACTGAAGCTTTCTTT. Protein product: CASSRGSGTEAFF.

The rearrangement uses TRBV29-1 and TRBJ2-3; D might be TRBD1 (5 bases). From germline, CDR1 is SQVTM and CDR2 ANQGSEA. The V end lost 5 bases, the J end lost 3 bases, and 9 bases lay between the germline ends. The CDR3 runs 12 residues. CDR3 loop: CSVLQETDTQYF. The DNA of the CDR3 is TGCAGCGTTTTACAGGAGACAGATACGCAGTATTTT.

The chain is built from TRBV12-3 or TRBV12-4 and TRBJ1-1; D is possibly TRBD1 (5 bases). The CDR3 length is 13 residues. The V end lost 3 bases, the J end lost 10 bases, and 15 bases lay between the germline ends. CDR3 region: CASSLAGYTTAFF. CDR3 sequence (DNA): TGTGCCAGCAGTTTGGCAGGGTACACGACAGCTTTCTTT.

The J gene is TRBJ2-2, the V gene TRBV11-2; the D gene is possibly TRBD2 (6 bases). Trimming left V 7 bases short and J 0 bases short, with 15 bases between. Germline V gives CDR1 SGHAT, CDR2 FQNNGV. This CDR3 has 16 amino acids. CDR3 DNA sequence: TGTGCCAGCAATTCCCTAGCGACTACGAACACCGGGGAGCTGTTTTTT. The encoded protein is CASNSLATTNTGELFF. The whole variable domain, remainder taken from reference TRBV11-2 and TRBJ2-2, is EAGVAQSPRYKIIEKRQSVAFWCNPISGHATLYWYQQILGQGPKLLIQFQNNGVVDDSQLPKDRFSAERLKGVDSTLKIQPAKLEDSAVYLCASNSLATTNTGELFFGEGSRLTVL.

This clonotype was recorded many times. CDR3 DNA: TGTGCCACCAGTGATCCAGGACAGGGGGTGAACATTCAGTACTTC. Its protein product is CATSDPGQGVNIQYF. The chain joins TRBV24-1 to TRBJ2-4, with 10 bases fitting TRBD1. Per germline, CDR1 KGHDR and CDR2 SFDVKD. The CDR3 extends over 15 amino acids. J lost 7 bases, V lost 3 bases, and 5 bases had no gene match.

The V gene is TRBV6-2 or TRBV6-3, the J gene TRBJ2-1; D remains ambiguous. Germline V gene data show CDR1 as MNHEY and CDR2 as SVGEGT. The CDR3 covers 12 residues. Deletions cut 3 bases from V and 6 bases from J, with 6 bases between. CDR3 sequence (DNA): TGTGCCAGCAGTTATAATCCCAATGAGCAGTTCTTC. It translates to CASSYNPNEQFF.

J is TRBJ1-2 and V is TRBV4-3; D unclear. The CDR3 has 16 amino acids. With 7 bases removed from V and 0 bases from J, the gap between germline ends came to 18 bases. Germline CDR1 is LGHNA and CDR2 is YSLEER. The CDR3 region has the DNA TGCGCCAGCACCCCAACCGCGGTGGAGTCTAACTATGGCTACACCTTC. This translates into CASTPTAVESNYGYTF.

In this sample, this clonotype turned up a few times. The V and J genes are TRBV20-1 and TRBJ2-1, with 9 bases fitting TRBD2. CDR1 and CDR2 (germline): DFQATT, SNEGSKA (reference sequence). V lost 5 bases to trimming and J lost 3 bases; unmatched junction nucleotides: 8. The CDR3 covers 15 residues. The DNA for the CDR3 is TGCAGTGCTGAAACCGGGACTAGCTTCTACAATGAGCAGTTCTTC. Translation gives CSAETGTSFYNEQFF.

This clonotype was counted at least ten times. This chain joins TRBV11-2 and TRBJ2-1, with D possibly being TRBD1 or TRBD2 (5 bases each). Trimming removed 5 bases at V and 10 bases at J, with 18 bases between. This CDR3 contains 14 residues. In germline, CDR1 is SGHAT, CDR2 FQNNGV. This CDR3 reads CASSEGLQGNEQFF. The CDR3 bases are TGTGCCAGCAGCGAGGGCCTCCAGGGCAACGAGCAGTTCTTC.

The J gene is TRBJ1-4, the V gene TRBV7-2; TRBD1 aligns across 9 bases. This CDR3 has 15 amino acids. The ends lost 5 bases at V and 8 bases at J; junction bases unmatched: 9. Germline V gives CDR1 SGHTA, CDR2 FQGNSA. For the CDR3, the DNA is TGTGCCAGCAGCCGGCGCAGGACAGGGGAAGAAAAACTGTTTTTT. It encodes CASSRRRTGEEKLFF.

This rearrangement joins TRBV3-1 to TRBJ2-1, with TRBD1 matching over 8 bases. The CDR3 sequence is 16 residues long. V lost 1 base to trimming and J lost 10 bases; unmatched junction nucleotides: 12. Germline V lookup: CDR1 LGHDT, CDR2 YNNKEL (reference sequence). In DNA, the CDR3 is TGTGCCAGCAGCCAAGTGCCCGAGACAGGGGTAAGCGAGCAGTTCTTC. Translated: CASSQVPETGVSEQFF.

This clonotype was counted many times. The rearrangement joins TRBV25-1 to TRBJ2-2; perhaps TRBD2 as D (5 bases). The ends were cut back, 3 bases at V and 5 bases at J, with 13 bases in the middle. The CDR3 length is 15 residues. CDR1 and CDR2 (germline): MGHDK, SYGVNS. The CDR3 DNA reads as TGTGCCAGCAGTGATGGAGTAGGAGGTACCGGGGAGCTGTTTTTT. Protein: CASSDGVGGTGELFF.

This clonotype was observed a few times. V gene TRBV7-2 combines with J gene TRBJ2-2; 7 nucleotides line up with TRBD2. This CDR3 is built from 16 residues. V lost 1 base, J lost 4 bases, and 6 bases stayed unmatched. CDR1 is SGHTA and CDR2 is FQGNSA in the germline V gene. This chain's CDR3 is CASSLGAGLITGELFF. In DNA form, the CDR3 reads TGTGCCAGCAGCTTAGGAGCGGGGTTAATCACCGGGGAGCTGTTTTTT.

This chain joins TRBV15 and TRBJ2-6; D may be TRBD1 (5 bases). The CDR3 runs to 15 residues. Germline V CDR1 and CDR2: LNHNV, YYDKDF (reference sequence). V lost 8 bases and J lost 3, with 14 bases in between. CDR3 amino acids: CATLDSVFGANVLTF. The CDR3 DNA reads as TGTGCCACCCTAGACAGTGTCTTTGGGGCCAACGTCCTGACTTTC.

The CDR3, as DNA: TGTGCCAGCTCAGCCGCGTCCTACAATGAGCAGTTCTTC. This encodes CASSAASYNEQFF. The chain has TRBV7-6 and TRBJ2-1, with unresolved D. In germline, CDR1 is SGHVS, CDR2 FNYEAQ. With 8 bases removed from V and 1 base from J, the gap between germline ends came to 9 bases. This CDR3 has 13 residues.

The DNA of the CDR3 is TGCAGCCTAATCTTCCTGGAGCGGGGGAGGAGCACAGATACGCAGTATTTT. Translation gives CSLIFLERGRSTDTQYF. This chain uses TRBV20-1 with TRBJ2-3; the match to TRBD2 covers 8 bases. CDR1 is DFQATT, CDR2 SNEGSKA, per germline (reference sequence). The CDR3 runs 17 residues.

This chain connects TRBV5-1 to TRBJ2-3; tentatively, D is TRBD2 (5 bases). The length of the CDR3 is 15 residues. V was clipped by 7 bases and J by 0 bases, with 15 bases between them. Germline V gene data show CDR1 as SGHRS and CDR2 as YFSETQ. The CDR3 here is CASRRRYGSTDTQYF. CDR3 sequence (DNA): TGCGCCAGCCGGAGGAGGTATGGAAGCACAGATACGCAGTATTTT.

This clonotype was counted between two and nine times. The rearrangement joins TRBV4-1 to TRBJ1-5; D is possibly TRBD1 (5 bases). Germline V gene data show CDR1 as MGHRA and CDR2 as YSYEKL. V dropped 1 base and J dropped 7 bases, with 14 bases sitting between them. The CDR3 covers 15 residues. The chain's CDR3 is CASSQVWGTGQPQHF. In DNA, the CDR3 is TGCGCCAGCAGCCAAGTTTGGGGGACGGGGCAGCCCCAGCATTTT.

This clonotype was detected a few times. CDR3 in amino acids: CSVALQGSYEQYF. The DNA for the CDR3 is TGCAGCGTTGCCCTACAGGGCTCCTACGAGCAGTACTTC. The chain joins TRBV29-1 to TRBJ2-7; TRBD1 might be the D (6 bases). This CDR3 has 13 residues. V was trimmed by 4 bases and J by 0 bases, leaving 10 bases between them. Germline-derived CDR1 and CDR2 are SQVTM and ANQGSEA.

This clonotype was found a few times. The V call is TRBV5-1, the J call TRBJ2-3, with TRBD2 matching over 10 bases. CDR1 and CDR2 (germline): SGHRS, YFSETQ. This CDR3 comprises 16 residues. After removal of 4 bases from V and 4 bases from J, the junction contained 9 bases not matched to a gene. Written as DNA, the CDR3 is TGCGCCAGCAGCAGGATGACTAGCGGGCCGTCAGATACGCAGTATTTT. This sequence encodes CASSRMTSGPSDTQYF.

The CDR3 DNA sequence: TGTGCCAGCAGTGTAAATGGGGCAGTTGAGCAGTTCTTC. Protein product: CASSVNGAVEQFF. This chain connects TRBV27 to TRBJ2-1; D might be TRBD1 (5 bases). Trimming removed 5 bases at V and 9 bases at J, with 14 bases between. Germline values: CDR1 MNHEY, CDR2 SMNVEV (reference sequence). This CDR3 comprises 13 residues.

This chain joins TRBV4-1 and TRBJ1-1; D may be TRBD1 (5 bases). CDR3 length: 19 amino acids. V was clipped by 4 bases and J by 5 bases, with 29 bases between them. CDR1 and CDR2 (germline): MGHRA, YSYEKL. The CDR3 loop reads CASSRRARRDEAGGTEAFF. The CDR3 bases are TGCGCCAGCAGCCGCAGGGCCCGACGGGACGAAGCCGGGGGAACTGAAGCTTTCTTT.

V and J are TRBV12-3 or TRBV12-4 and TRBJ2-1, with 8 bases matching TRBD2. This CDR3 is built from 17 residues. V lost 6 bases and J lost 9; bases outside the gene matches: 19. The CDR3 protein is CASSKSLAGPHEGEQFF. The CDR3 bases are TGTGCCAGCAGCAAGAGCTTAGCGGGGCCACACGAGGGTGAGCAGTTCTTC.